This entry features one T cell receptor beta chain sequence. The antigen is undetermined. Germline V gives CDR1 MNHNY, CDR2 SVGAGI (reference sequence). The CDR3 contains 12 residues. The ends were cut back, 9 bases at V and 5 bases at J, with 11 bases in the middle. The entry originates in a study of spatial heterogeneity in lung cancer. Study results and limitations: Higher tumor mutation counts went along with higher counts of expanded intratumoral alpha and beta TCRs.

The time point here: sample taken at primary tumor resection. Donors were around 70 untreated early-stage non-small cell lung cancer patients. TCRdb re-called the 5' RACE reads with MiXCR, one entry per CDR3 protein. The sample records 15,000 to 20,000 distinct CDR3 sequences, 6% to 7.5% being singletons. The chain joins TRBV6-6 to TRBJ2-1; possibly TRBD2 for D (6 bases). The source is a female donor with early-stage non-small cell lung cancer. This specimen was lung tumor tissue, taken at surgery. The CDR3 DNA reads TGTGCCAGTTCCCCGGGGGACAATGAGCAGTTCTTC. It specifies CASSPGDNEQFF.